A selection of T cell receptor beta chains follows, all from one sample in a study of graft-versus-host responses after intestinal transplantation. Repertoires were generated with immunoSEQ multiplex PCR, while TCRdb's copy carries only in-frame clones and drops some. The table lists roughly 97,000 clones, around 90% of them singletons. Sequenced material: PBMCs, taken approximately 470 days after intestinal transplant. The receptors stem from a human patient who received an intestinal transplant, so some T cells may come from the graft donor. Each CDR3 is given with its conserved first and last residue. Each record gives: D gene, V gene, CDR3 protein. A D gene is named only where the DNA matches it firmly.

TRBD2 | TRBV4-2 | CASSPPLLAGATDTQYF
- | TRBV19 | CASSTDGFNQPQHF
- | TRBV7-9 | CASSDRKPWPQHF
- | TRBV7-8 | CASSLGPRGEQFF
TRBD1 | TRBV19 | CASRGQGALLQPQHF
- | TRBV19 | CASSIAGNTGELFF
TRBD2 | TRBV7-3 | CASSDLAGAITDTQYF
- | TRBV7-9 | CASSLAGFNYGYTF
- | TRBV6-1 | CASSPRRSPLHF
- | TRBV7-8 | CASSPRAGVYGYTF
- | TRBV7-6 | CASSLGTLRTDTQYF
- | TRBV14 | CATTSRVNTEAFF
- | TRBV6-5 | CASSSPTSGGTEAFF
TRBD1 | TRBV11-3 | CASSFTGTGLYNEQFF
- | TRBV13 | CASSSDSHSYNEQFF
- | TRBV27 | CASRLLTSTGYTF
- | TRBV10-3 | CAITMGGLNTEAFF
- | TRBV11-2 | CASSLAGGGRHTDTQYF
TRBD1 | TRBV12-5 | CASGPGQGWAFF
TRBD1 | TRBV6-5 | CASSYSGTGGYEQYF
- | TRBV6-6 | CASSYVGGPLEQYF
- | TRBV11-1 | CASSLGKGRIYTF
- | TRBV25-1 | CASSDYVYGYTF
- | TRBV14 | CASSLGGNNQPQHF
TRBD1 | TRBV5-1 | CASSRTGAGANVLTF
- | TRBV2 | CASSEERGQNEKLFF
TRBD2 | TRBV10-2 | CASTNSGENTGELFF
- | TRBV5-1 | CASTPSSYNEQFF